What follows are 10 T cell receptor beta chains derived from one specimen sequenced in a study of Ad26.COV2.S vaccination and SARS-CoV-2 variants. Assay: immunoSEQ multiplex PCR; the TCRdb copy retains only in-frame clones and omits some. The table shows a few hundred thousand clones, with 80% to 95% occurring only once. Regarding treatment: some 19 received Ad26.COV2.S at low or high dose, single or two shots; roughly five received placebo; per-sample allocation not given. Samples were taken on day 63 after the first vaccine or placebo injection. The input for sequencing was peripheral blood, taken in a trial of Ad26.COV2.S vaccine versus placebo. Every receptor here comes from a person between 18 and 65 years old who received the Ad26.COV2.S COVID-19 vaccine or a placebo.

The V call is TRBV14, the J call TRBJ2-5; D is perhaps TRBD2 (6 bases). CDR1 is SGHDN, CDR2 FVKESK, per germline. The CDR3 loop spans 14 amino acids. The germline V and J ends were trimmed by 4 bases and 1 base, with 10 bases remaining between them. The CDR3 loop reads CASSPRDFQETQYF. The DNA of the CDR3 is TGTGCCAGCAGCCCCCGGGACTTCCAAGAGACCCAGTACTTC.

The rearrangement uses TRBV7-9 and TRBJ1-2; D gene unclear. Trimming pared 6 bases from V and 0 bases from J, leaving 8 bases between. Per the germline V gene, CDR1 is SEHNR and CDR2 is FQNEAQ (reference sequence). This CDR3 is built from 13 residues. The CDR3 loop is CASSIRANYGYTF. As DNA, the CDR3 is TGTGCCAGCAGTATTAGAGCTAACTATGGCTACACCTTC.

The genes are TRBV5-1 and TRBJ2-1, with 10 nucleotides matching TRBD2. CDR1 is SGHRS, CDR2 YFSETQ, per germline. J gave up 11 bases and V 1 base, and 9 bases lay outside the gene matches. CDR3 length: 15 residues. CDR3 loop: CASSLLAGGPGQQFF. Here the CDR3 DNA reads TGCGCCAGCAGCTTGTTAGCGGGGGGCCCGGGTCAGCAGTTCTTC.

The chain joins TRBV5-1 to TRBJ2-5; tentatively, D is TRBD1 (5 bases). The CDR3 sequence is 15 residues long. Germline assignment: CDR1 SGHRS and CDR2 YFSETQ. Trimming shortened V by 4 bases and J by 1 base, and 14 bases separated the two germline ends. The CDR3 DNA follows: TGCGCCAGCAGCCAAGGGGCCAAGGGCCAAGAGACCCAGTACTTC. It encodes CASSQGAKGQETQYF. The complete variable domain, with remaining parts taken from reference TRBV5-1 and TRBJ2-5, reads KAGVTQTPRYLIKTRGQQVTLSCSPISGHRSVSWYQQTPGQGLQFLFEYFSETQRNKGNFPGRFSGRQFSNSRSEMNVSTLELGDSALYLCASSQGAKGQETQYFGPGTRLLVL.

This chain uses TRBV7-2 with TRBJ1-2; D is uncertain. The CDR3 is 17 residues long. Trimming removed 2 bases from V and 0 bases from J, with 16 bases in between. Germline V gene sequence: CDR1 SGHTA, CDR2 FQGNSA. The CDR3 is CASSLTPRERTNYGYTF. The DNA for the CDR3 is TGTGCCAGCAGCTTAACCCCTCGTGAACGTACTAACTATGGCTACACCTTC.

The rearrangement links TRBV19 to TRBJ2-3; TRBD2 agrees at 9 bases. This CDR3 has 18 amino acids. In germline, CDR1 is LNHDA, CDR2 SQIVND (reference sequence). Trimming took 7 bases from V and 2 from J; bases not matched to a gene: 16. The CDR3 sequence is CASNQPGLALSPTDTQYF. The CDR3, as DNA: TGTGCCAGTAACCAGCCGGGACTAGCCCTTTCCCCCACAGATACGCAGTATTTT.

This chain joins TRBV6-2 or TRBV6-3 and TRBJ2-7; 8 nucleotides match TRBD1. J was trimmed by 2 bases and V by 5 bases; bases with no gene match: 5. CDR1 is MNHEY, CDR2 SVGEGT, per germline. The CDR3 runs to 14 residues. Here the CDR3 reads CASSVGTGAYEQYF. The CDR3 DNA reads as TGTGCCAGCAGTGTTGGGACAGGAGCCTACGAGCAGTACTTC.

Concerning this clone: No conserved phenylalanine or tryptophan ends this CDR3, so it is likely a read error. Because the CDR3's place on the DNA is in doubt, the DNA is left out and the CDR3 is given as listed by TCRdb. V usage is TRBV21-1 and J usage is TRBJ1-3. TRBV21-1 is classified as a pseudogene. The CDR3 extends over 11 residues, inclusive of both ends. The CDR3 sequence is CARRSGISAFR.

The CDR3 DNA is TGTGCTAGTGGTTTAGGGAGCGGGGGCTTGTTAGGCGGGGAGCTGTTTTTT. It specifies CASGLGSGGLLGGELFF. This chain uses TRBV12-5 with TRBJ2-2, with 8 bases aligning to TRBD2. V trimming: 3 bases; J trimming: 7 bases; junction bases outside the gene matches: 13. The CDR3 totals 17 residues. From germline, CDR1 is LGHNT and CDR2 FRNRAP.

The DNA for the CDR3 is TGTGCCAGCAGTTTAGGGGACGGGTACGAGCAGTACTTC. Residues: CASSLGDGYEQYF. This chain uses TRBV12-3 or TRBV12-4 with TRBJ2-7, with D perhaps assigned TRBD1 or TRBD2 (5 bases each). CDR3 size: 13 residues. V lost 1 base and J 4 bases, leaving 8 bases between the germline ends.